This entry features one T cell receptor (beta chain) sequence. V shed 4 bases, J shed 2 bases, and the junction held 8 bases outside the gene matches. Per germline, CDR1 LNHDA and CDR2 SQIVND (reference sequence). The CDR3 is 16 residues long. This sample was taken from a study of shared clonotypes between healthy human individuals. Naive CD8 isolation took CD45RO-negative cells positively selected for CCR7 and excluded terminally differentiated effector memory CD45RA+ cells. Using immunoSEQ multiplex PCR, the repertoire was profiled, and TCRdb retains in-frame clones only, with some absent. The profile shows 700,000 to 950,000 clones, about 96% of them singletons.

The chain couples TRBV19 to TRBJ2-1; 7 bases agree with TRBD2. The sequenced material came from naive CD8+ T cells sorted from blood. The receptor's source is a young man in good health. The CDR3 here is CASSSLSGTTYNEQFF. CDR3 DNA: TGTGCCAGTAGTAGCTTAAGCGGGACGACCTACAATGAGCAGTTCTTC.